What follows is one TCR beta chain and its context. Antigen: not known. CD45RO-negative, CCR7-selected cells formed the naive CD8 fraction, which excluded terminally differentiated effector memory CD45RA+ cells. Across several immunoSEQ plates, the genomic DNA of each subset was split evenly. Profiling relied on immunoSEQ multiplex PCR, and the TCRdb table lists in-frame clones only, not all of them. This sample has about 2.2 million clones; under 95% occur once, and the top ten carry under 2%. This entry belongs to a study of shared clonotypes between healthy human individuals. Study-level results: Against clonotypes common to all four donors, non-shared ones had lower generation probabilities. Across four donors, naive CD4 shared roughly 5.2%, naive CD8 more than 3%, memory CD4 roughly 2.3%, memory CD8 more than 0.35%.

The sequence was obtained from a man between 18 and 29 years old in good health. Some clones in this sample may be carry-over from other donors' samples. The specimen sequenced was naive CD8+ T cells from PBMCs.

The CDR3 DNA follows: TGTGCCAGCAGCGTGGACGGGATCTATGGCTACACCTTC. Translation: CASSVDGIYGYTF. This chain joins TRBV7-9 and TRBJ1-2, with D unclear. CDR3 length: 13 amino acids. Germline V gene lookup returns CDR1 SEHNR and CDR2 FQNEAQ (reference sequence). With 5 bases removed from V and 4 bases from J, the gap between germline ends came to 11 bases.